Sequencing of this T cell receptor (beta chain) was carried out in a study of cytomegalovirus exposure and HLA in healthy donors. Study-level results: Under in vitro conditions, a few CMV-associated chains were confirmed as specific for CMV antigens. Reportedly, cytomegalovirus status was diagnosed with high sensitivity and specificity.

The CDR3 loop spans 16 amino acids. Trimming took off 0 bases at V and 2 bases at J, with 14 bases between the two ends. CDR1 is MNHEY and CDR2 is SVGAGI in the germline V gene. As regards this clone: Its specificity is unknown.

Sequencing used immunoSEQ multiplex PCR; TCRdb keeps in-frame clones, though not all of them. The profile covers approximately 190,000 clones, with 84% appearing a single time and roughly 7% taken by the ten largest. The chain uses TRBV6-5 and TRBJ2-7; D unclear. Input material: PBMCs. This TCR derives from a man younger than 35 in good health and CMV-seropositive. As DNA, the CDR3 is TGTGCCAGCAGTTACTCGGTGTCAGGTTGGGCCTACGAGCAGTACTTC. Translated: CASSYSVSGWAYEQYF.